This T cell receptor (beta chain) was retrieved from a study of blood T cell repertoires in COVID-19. As for the study in general: The cDNA or gDNA used as material had been derived from T cells, B-cell-depleted T cells, or PBMCs.

With 6 bases clipped from V and 4 bases from J, the junction kept 9 bases outside the gene matches. This CDR3 is built from 14 residues. From germline, CDR1 is SGHRS and CDR2 YFSETQ. This clone was found a few times. Only in-frame clones appear in the TCRdb table, and some are missing; sequencing was by immunoSEQ multiplex PCR. The table records approximately 360,000 clones, around 87% of them present only once. This TCR was sampled from a man aged 40-49 years in a cohort exposed to, infected with or recovered from COVID-19 (not recorded which). This chain joins TRBV5-1 and TRBJ2-7, with 8 bases that match TRBD2. Specimen: PBMCs or T cells enriched from blood (not recorded which). The DNA of the CDR3 is TGCGCCAGCAACGAGGGCGGGAGGAGTTACGAGCAGTACTTC. Its protein product is CASNEGGRSYEQYF.